The rows below give T cell receptor beta chains drawn from one sample of a study of T cells of healthy individuals. TCRdb passed the 5' RACE reads through MiXCR, listing each CDR3 protein once. The table has 100,000 or so distinct CDR3 sequences, 17% seen once; the top ten hold 6.2%. Receptors originate from a human donor in good health. Both conserved end residues are part of each CDR3. Each record gives: J gene, clone size, V gene, D gene, CDR3 DNA, CDR3 protein. D genes are given only for firm matches. Not every row has a clone size; where given, it reads once, few, many or a size class.

TRBJ2-5 - TRBV5-1 - TGCGCCAGCAGCCGGACCGGGACACCTCAAGAGACCCAGTACTTC CASSRTGTPQETQYF
TRBJ1-1 - TRBV6-2/TRBV6-3 TRBD1 TGTGCCAGCAGTTACTCCCATGGACAGGGCCGGTACACTGAAGCTTTCTTT CASSYSHGQGRYTEAFF
TRBJ1-2 - TRBV6-2/TRBV6-3 TRBD1 TGTGCCAGCAGCTCGGGACAGGCATATGGCTACACCTTC CASSSGQAYGYTF
TRBJ2-3 many TRBV7-2 - TGTGCCAGCAGCTTAGCCCCAAGGGTAGGGGGGAGGGCCGTTAGCACAGATACGCAGTATTTT CASSLAPRVGGRAVSTDTQYF
TRBJ2-2 few TRBV4-3 - TGCGCCAGCAGCCAAGAATTTGGCGGGGGCCCTAACACCGGGGAGCTGTTTTTT CASSQEFGGGPNTGELFF
TRBJ2-1 - TRBV10-3 TRBD1 TGTGCCATCAGTGATTCCGGGACAGGCTACAATGAGCAGTTCTTC CAISDSGTGYNEQFF
TRBJ2-2 - TRBV6-2/TRBV6-3 - TGTGCCGGGGAGAGAGAAGGCAACACCAACACCGGGGAGCTGTTTTTT CAGEREGNTNTGELFF
TRBJ2-5 few TRBV3-1 - TGTGCCAGCAGCCGTCCGGGTTCCGAAGAGACCCAGTACTTC CASSRPGSEETQYF
TRBJ2-7 many TRBV4-2 - TGTGCCAGCAGCCAAGGGGGCAGAGAAGCCTACGAGCAGTACTTC CASSQGGREAYEQYF
TRBJ2-7 - TRBV20-1 - TGCAGTGCTAAATTTCCGGGCTACGAGCAGTACTTC CSAKFPGYEQYF
TRBJ2-3 - TRBV7-9 TRBD1 TGTGCCAGCAGCTCTACCGACAGGGGGGTCGCAGATACGCAGTATTTT CASSSTDRGVADTQYF
TRBJ1-1 few TRBV5-1 TRBD1 TGCGCCAGCAGCTCCGACAGGGGGGGGACTGAAGCTTTCTTT CASSSDRGGTEAFF
TRBJ2-7 - TRBV20-1 - TGCAGTTCTAATCCGGGCCCACTCTACGAGCAGTACTTC CSSNPGPLYEQYF
TRBJ1-2 many TRBV6-6 - TGTGCCAGCAGTTACGTGGTTGGCTATGGCTACACCTTC CASSYVVGYGYTF
TRBJ2-1 many TRBV3-1 - TGTGCCAGCAGCGCCAGACTGGACTCCTACAATGAGCAGTTCTTC CASSARLDSYNEQFF
TRBJ1-4 - TRBV4-3 - TGCGCCAGCAGCCAAGGCGTTGCCGGAGAAAAACTGTTTTTT CASSQGVAGEKLFF
TRBJ2-3 few TRBV28 TRBD2 TGTGCCACCCTCGTGGGGTCTAGCGGAGGAGGGAGCACAGATACGCAGTATTTT CATLVGSSGGGSTDTQYF
TRBJ2-7 many TRBV12-3/TRBV12-4 - TGTGCCAGCAGTTTAACTGGGTACGAGCAGTACTTC CASSLTGYEQYF
TRBJ2-5 few TRBV5-1 - TGCGCCAGCAGCGGAGGGAGGAACGTAGGCGAGACCCAGTACTTC CASSGGRNVGETQYF
TRBJ1-4 few TRBV27 - TGTGCCAGCAGTCTCCTAGATGGGTCTGAAAAACTGTTTTTT CASSLLDGSEKLFF
TRBJ2-7 few TRBV28 - TGTGCCAGCCGAGGACGGCACTACGAGCAGTACTTC CASRGRHYEQYF
TRBJ1-1 many TRBV18 - TGTGCCAGCTCACCACTATCTGAAGCTTTCTTT CASSPLSEAFF
TRBJ2-7 few TRBV20-1 - TGCAGTGCTAGACGCCTTAACAACTACGAGCAGTACTTC CSARRLNNYEQYF
TRBJ1-2 - TRBV12-3/TRBV12-4 - TGTGCCAGCAGCTTAGAAAGGACCCGCTATGGCTACACCTTC CASSLERTRYGYTF
TRBJ1-1 - TRBV19 - TGTGCCAGTAGTATAGAAAGGGGAAAAGGCAGCATGGGAACTGAAGCTTTCTTT CASSIERGKGSMGTEAFF
TRBJ2-7 few TRBV12-3/TRBV12-4 TRBD2 TGTGCCAGCAGCCTACGGCGGGGGGGCTTCGAGCAGTACTTC CASSLRRGGFEQYF
TRBJ2-7 many TRBV7-6 - TGTGCCAGCTCCCCCCTCCTAACAGGAAAATACGAGCAGTACTTC CASSPLLTGKYEQYF
TRBJ1-5 few TRBV4-2 - TGTGCCACTTCTACGGGGAAAGTTGGTAGCAATCAGCCCCAGCATTTT CATSTGKVGSNQPQHF
TRBJ2-1 - TRBV20-1 TRBD2 TGCAGTGCTAGACCAGCGGGAGGGCCTTGGAATGAGCAGTTCTTC CSARPAGGPWNEQFF
TRBJ2-2 few TRBV4-2 - TGTGCCAGCAGCCAAAAGGGCGGGGTCACCGGGGAGCTGTTTTTT CASSQKGGVTGELFF
TRBJ2-4 - TRBV28 - TGTGCCAGCAGTATACAGGGTTTAGCCAAAAACATTCAGTACTTC CASSIQGLAKNIQYF
TRBJ2-7 - TRBV2 TRBD1 TGTGCCAGCAGTAACCAGGGGGCGGGGGAGCAGTACTTC CASSNQGAGEQYF
TRBJ2-3 - TRBV7-9 - TGTGCCAGCAGCGGAGGGAGGAGCACAGATACGCAGTATTTT CASSGGRSTDTQYF
TRBJ2-7 - TRBV6-5 - TGTGCCAGCAGTTCCGGATCCGCGAGACGGCAGTACTTC CASSSGSARRQYF
TRBJ2-7 many TRBV28 TRBD1 TGTGCCAGCAGTGAACCGGGACAGGGGTCCTACGAGCAGTACTTC CASSEPGQGSYEQYF
TRBJ2-7 - TRBV10-3 - TGTGCCAAGCATCTCGCCTACGAGCAGTACTTC CAKHLAYEQYF
TRBJ1-2 - TRBV7-8 TRBD1 TGTGCCAGCAGCTTAGACAGGGGGCGCTGTGGCTACACCTTC CASSLDRGRCGYTF
TRBJ1-2 - TRBV7-9 TRBD1 TGTGCCAGCAGCTTAGACCTGACAGGGAAGCATGGCTACACCTTC CASSLDLTGKHGYTF
TRBJ2-5 many TRBV18 - TGTGCCAGCTCACCTGCTCCGGAGACCCAGTACTTC CASSPAPETQYF
TRBJ1-6 few TRBV7-7 TRBD1 TGTGCCGCACGGCCGCGGACAGGGGTTTCACCCCTCCACTTT CAARPRTGVSPLHF
TRBJ2-7 few TRBV14 TRBD1 TGTGCCAGCAGCCAGGGACAGGGGTACGAGCAGTACTTC CASSQGQGYEQYF
TRBJ1-6 few TRBV27 - TGTGCCAGCAGTTTAATAGGACAGAATTCACCCCTCCACTTT CASSLIGQNSPLHF
TRBJ1-4 - TRBV5-6 - TGTGCCAGCAGCTTGAAACAGGCAACTAATGAAAAACTGTTTTTT CASSLKQATNEKLFF
TRBJ1-6 many TRBV6-1 - TGTGCCAGTTCGGCCGGGACCGGTGGTTCACCCCTCCACTTT CASSAGTGGSPLHF
TRBJ2-7 few TRBV20-1 - TGCAGTGCTAGTTCCGACGCGAGCTCCTACGAGCAGTACTTC CSASSDASSYEQYF
TRBJ1-1 few TRBV30 - TGTGCCTGGAGTGCCTATTCTTCAAGCACTGAAGCTTTCTTT CAWSAYSSSTEAFF
TRBJ2-3 - TRBV4-1 - TGCGCCAGCAGCCGCCCCTCCGCAGATACGCAGTATTTT CASSRPSADTQYF
TRBJ1-4 many TRBV28 - TGTGCCAGCAGTACTACAGGAAGGCGGAAACTGTTTTTT CASSTTGRRKLFF
TRBJ1-2 many TRBV4-3 - TGCGCCAGCAGCCAAAGGCGGGGGGCCATTTGGGGCTACACCTTC CASSQRRGAIWGYTF
TRBJ2-1 many TRBV2 TRBD2 TGTGCCAGCAGGTCAGAGCTAGCGGGGGTTGAGTTCTTC CASRSELAGVEFF
TRBJ2-6 many TRBV25-1 - TGTGCCAGCACTGTTGGGGCCAACGTCCTGACTTTC CASTVGANVLTF
TRBJ2-3 few TRBV7-2 - TGTGCCAGCAGGGAAGCAGTGGGTAGAGCAGATACGCAGTATTTT CASREAVGRADTQYF
TRBJ2-2 few TRBV28 - TGTGCCAGCAGTTTGGGGTTCTGGGTCACCGGGGAGCTGTTTTTT CASSLGFWVTGELFF
TRBJ2-2 many TRBV28 - TGTGCCAGCAGAATCAGAACGGCAAACCCGGGCACCGGGGAGCTGTTTTTT CASRIRTANPGTGELFF
TRBJ1-2 many TRBV20-1 - TGCAGTGCCCGGACCCTTTTGCCCTATGGCTACACCTTC CSARTLLPYGYTF
TRBJ1-2 - TRBV19 TRBD1 TGTGCCAGTACTGAGCCAGGGGGTTATGGCTACACCTTC CASTEPGGYGYTF
TRBJ2-5 few TRBV20-1 TRBD1 TGCAGTGCCCGCCGGGACAGGCCGTTTGAGACCCAGTACTTC CSARRDRPFETQYF
TRBJ2-1 many TRBV20-1 TRBD1 TGCAGCCACCCGGGACAGGGGACGCATGAGCAGTTCTTC CSHPGQGTHEQFF
TRBJ2-1 many TRBV20-1 - TGCAGTGCTAGCCCCCTTGAACAGTTTAATGAGCAGTTCTTC CSASPLEQFNEQFF